This entry describes one TCR beta chain. The sample originates from a study of blood T cell repertoires in COVID-19. Overall study: Italy, Spain and the United States were the sources of the convalescent and acute COVID-19 samples.

Original data processing: The authors estimated nucleated cell counts from reference gene primer amplification. Profiling relied on immunoSEQ multiplex PCR, and the TCRdb table lists in-frame clones only, not all of them. V, J and clone size are those of that table, while D and trimming were read from the DNA. The profile shows more than 200,000 clones, about 88% of them singletons. CDR1 and CDR2 from the germline V gene are MNHEY and SVGAGI. This CDR3 is built from 15 residues. V lost 0 bases and J 2 bases, leaving 11 bases between the germline ends. Source material: peripheral blood. The origin of this receptor is a woman aged 40 to 50 who had recovered from COVID-19. This chain uses TRBV6-5 with TRBJ2-7, with a possible D match to TRBD1 (5 bases). CDR3 region: CASSYSGAGPYEQYF. The CDR3 bases are TGTGCCAGCAGTTACTCGGGCGCAGGGCCCTACGAGCAGTACTTC.